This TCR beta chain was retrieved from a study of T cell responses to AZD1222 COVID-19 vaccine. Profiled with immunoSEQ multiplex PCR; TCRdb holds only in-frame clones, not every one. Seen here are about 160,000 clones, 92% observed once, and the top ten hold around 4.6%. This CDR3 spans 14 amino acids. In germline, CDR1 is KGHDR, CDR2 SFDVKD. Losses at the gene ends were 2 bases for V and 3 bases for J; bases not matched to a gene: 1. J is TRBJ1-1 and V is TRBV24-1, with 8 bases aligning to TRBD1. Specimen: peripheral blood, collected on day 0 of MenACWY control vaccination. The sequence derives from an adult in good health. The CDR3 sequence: CATSDSGGHTEAFF. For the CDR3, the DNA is TGTGCCACCAGTGATTCAGGGGGCCACACTGAAGCTTTCTTT.